This passage covers 17 T cell receptor beta chains from one sample sequenced in a study of shared T cell receptors in the human thymus. Repertoires were generated with immunoSEQ multiplex PCR, while TCRdb's copy carries only in-frame clones and drops some. The table includes 700,000 to 750,000 clones, approximately 85% detected once. This sample also appeared in a second study, on human thymus T cells.

The sequencing input was thymocytes. Source of these receptors: a girl younger than two with a congenital heart defect.

This clone was detected only a few times. The chain carries TRBV7-9 and TRBJ1-4; 7 positions agree with TRBD1. The V gene end was trimmed by 1 base and the J gene end by 8 bases; junction bases not matched to a gene: 7. Germline V lookup: CDR1 SEHNR, CDR2 FQNEAQ (reference sequence). CDR3 size: 15 residues. The CDR3 sequence: CASSLVGGPGEKLFF. The CDR3, as DNA: TGTGCCAGCAGCTTAGTAGGGGGCCCTGGAGAAAAACTGTTTTTT.

The genes are TRBV11-2 and TRBJ1-2; TRBD1 is a possible D gene (6 bases). This CDR3 has 13 amino acids. Germline CDR1 and CDR2: SGHAT and FQNNGV. The V and J ends lost 6 bases and 7 bases respectively, with 15 bases between them. CDR3 in DNA: TGTGCCAGCAGAGATAGAGTCAGGGGTGGCTACACCTTC. This gives the protein CASRDRVRGGYTF.

This rearrangement joins TRBV16 to TRBJ1-2, with D hard to call. The CDR3 sequence is 16 residues long. Germline V lookup: CDR1 KGHSY, CDR2 FQNENV. Between the trimmed V and J ends, which lost 4 bases and 8 bases, there was a span of 23 bases. The CDR3 loop reads CASSPRAALLVRGYTF. CDR3 nucleotides: TGTGCCAGCAGCCCTCGGGCCGCCCTACTAGTGCGAGGCTACACCTTC.

The rearrangement links TRBV7-9 to TRBJ1-1; no definite D call. CDR1 SEHNR and CDR2 FQNEAQ come from the germline V gene (reference sequence). The V gene lost 5 bases and the J gene lost 0 bases, with 10 bases spanning the gap. This CDR3 spans 14 amino acids. CDR3 in amino acids: CASSPAGLNTEAFF. The CDR3 DNA reads as TGTGCCAGCAGCCCCGCAGGCCTGAACACTGAAGCTTTCTTT.

V gene TRBV19 combines with J gene TRBJ1-1, with 8 bases matching TRBD1. The CDR3 length is 14 residues. With 4 bases clipped from V and 3 bases from J, the junction kept 4 bases outside the gene matches. CDR1 LNHDA and CDR2 SQIVND come from the germline V gene (reference sequence). CDR3 sequence reads: CASSRQGFDTEAFF. CDR3 coding DNA: TGTGCCAGTAGTAGACAGGGGTTCGACACTGAAGCTTTCTTT. Drawing the rest from reference TRBV19 and TRBJ1-1, the complete variable domain is DGGITQSPKYLFRKEGQNVTLSCEQNLNHDAMYWYRQDPGQGLRLIYYSQIVNDFQKGDIAEGYSVSREKKESFPLTVTSAQKNPTAFYLCASSRQGFDTEAFFGQGTRLTVV.

V usage is TRBV5-4 and J usage is TRBJ1-2, with D uncertain. This CDR3 spans 13 amino acids. Germline values: CDR1 SGHNT, CDR2 YYREEE (reference sequence). Trimming took 2 bases from V and 4 from J, leaving 9 bases between them. The CDR3 is CASSFGLPYGYTF. The CDR3 nucleotides are TGTGCCAGCAGCTTTGGACTTCCCTATGGCTACACCTTC.

V usage is TRBV18 and J usage is TRBJ1-2, with 7 positions matching TRBD1. The CDR3 has 17 amino acids. The V gene's germline CDR1 is KGHSH and CDR2 LQKENI. Germline trimming cut 0 bases from V and 3 bases from J; bases unmatched to any gene: 10. CDR3 DNA sequence: TGTGCCAGCTCACCACCGCCTAGGGGGCTAATGGACTATGGCTACACCTTC. Translation gives CASSPPPRGLMDYGYTF.

V is TRBV5-1 and J is TRBJ2-3, with D possibly TRBD1 on 6 matching bases. The CDR3 extends over 15 amino acids. The germline V gene has CDR1 SGHRS and CDR2 YFSETQ. With 5 bases removed from V and 0 bases from J, the gap between germline ends came to 13 bases. The DNA of the CDR3 is TGCGCCAGCAGTTTTCCGGACAGTAGCACAGATACGCAGTATTTT. Amino acid sequence: CASSFPDSSTDTQYF.

This sequence joins TRBV28 and TRBJ1-2, with TRBD1 matching over 7 bases. The length of the CDR3 is 14 residues. Germline CDR1 is MDHEN and CDR2 is SYDVKM. Losses at the gene ends were 7 bases for V and 4 bases for J; bases not matched to a gene: 9. The CDR3 sequence is CASKGATKGYGYTF. As DNA, the CDR3 is TGTGCCAGCAAGGGGGCGACGAAAGGCTATGGCTACACCTTC.

The chain carries TRBV19 and TRBJ2-2; TRBD1 matches at 11 bases. Germline V CDR1 and CDR2: LNHDA, SQIVND (reference sequence). CDR3 length: 17 residues. The J segment lost 7 bases and the V segment lost 5 bases, leaving 12 bases of the junction unmatched. The CDR3 DNA reads TGTGCCAGTAGTCTTCCTACGGACAGGGGGCCTAACGGGGAGCTGTTTTTT. It specifies CASSLPTDRGPNGELFF.

The chain is built from TRBV4-3 and TRBJ1-5; D remains ambiguous. Trimming pared 0 bases from V and 0 bases from J, leaving 6 bases between. The V gene's germline CDR1 is LGHNA and CDR2 YSLEER. The CDR3 loop spans 15 amino acids. CDR3 sequence reads: CASSQEQYSNQPQHF. The CDR3 DNA reads TGCGCCAGCAGCCAAGAGCAGTATAGCAATCAGCCCCAGCATTTT.

This chain connects TRBV27 to TRBJ1-4; D may be TRBD1 (6 bases). This CDR3 has 18 amino acids. The V end was cut by 7 bases, the J end by 6 bases, with 27 bases between. Germline-derived CDR1 and CDR2 are MNHEY and SMNVEV (reference sequence). The CDR3 coding sequence is TGTGCCAGCACCCCCATCGGGCTTGGGGGCGGTCGTTATGAAAAACTGTTTTTT. It yields the protein CASTPIGLGGGRYEKLFF.

The chain is built from TRBV5-6 and TRBJ2-3, with a tentative D call TRBD2 (7 bases). The CDR3 sequence is 15 residues long. V was trimmed by 4 bases and J by 0 bases, leaving 12 bases between them. Germline V CDR1 and CDR2: SGHDT, YYEEEE. The CDR3 region is CASSRGTTSTDTQYF. The CDR3 nucleotides read TGTGCCAGCAGCAGGGGGACTACTAGCACAGATACGCAGTATTTT.

The gene calls are TRBV5-8 and TRBJ1-4; TRBD1 might be the D (5 bases). Trimming took off 3 bases at V and 7 bases at J, with 16 bases between the two ends. Looked up from germline, CDR1 is SGHTS and CDR2 is YDEGEE. CDR3 size: 15 residues. CDR3 sequence reads: CASSSVWRGGEKLFF. For the CDR3, the DNA is TGTGCCAGCAGCTCGGTCTGGCGGGGGGGTGAAAAACTGTTTTTT.

The gene calls are TRBV4-3 and TRBJ1-6; D unresolved. Trimming cost V 0 bases and J 3 bases, with 12 bases left between them. This CDR3 has 17 residues. Germline lookup yields CDR1 LGHNA and CDR2 YSLEER. This CDR3 is CASSQDFRSIYNSPLHF. The CDR3 region has the DNA TGCGCCAGCAGCCAAGATTTTCGGTCCATCTATAATTCACCCCTCCACTTT.

CDR3 nucleotides: TGTGCCAGCAGCGCGCGGGATTCTAGAGTCCTCAATGAGCAGTTCTTC. Encoded protein: CASSARDSRVLNEQFF. This chain joins TRBV9 and TRBJ2-1; a weak D match, TRBD2 (6 bases). This CDR3 spans 16 amino acids. V lost 3 bases and J 6 bases, leaving 19 bases between the germline ends. Per germline, CDR1 SGDLS and CDR2 YYNGEE.

The chain is built from TRBV7-2 and TRBJ1-1, with D possibly matching TRBD1 (6 bases). Trimming removed 9 bases at V and 8 bases at J, with 19 bases between. The CDR3 contains 13 residues. The germline V gene encodes CDR1 SGHTA and CDR2 FQGNSA. The CDR3 loop is CASNRQEFGEAFF. The CDR3 coding sequence is TGTGCCAGTAATAGACAGGAATTTGGGGAAGCTTTCTTT.